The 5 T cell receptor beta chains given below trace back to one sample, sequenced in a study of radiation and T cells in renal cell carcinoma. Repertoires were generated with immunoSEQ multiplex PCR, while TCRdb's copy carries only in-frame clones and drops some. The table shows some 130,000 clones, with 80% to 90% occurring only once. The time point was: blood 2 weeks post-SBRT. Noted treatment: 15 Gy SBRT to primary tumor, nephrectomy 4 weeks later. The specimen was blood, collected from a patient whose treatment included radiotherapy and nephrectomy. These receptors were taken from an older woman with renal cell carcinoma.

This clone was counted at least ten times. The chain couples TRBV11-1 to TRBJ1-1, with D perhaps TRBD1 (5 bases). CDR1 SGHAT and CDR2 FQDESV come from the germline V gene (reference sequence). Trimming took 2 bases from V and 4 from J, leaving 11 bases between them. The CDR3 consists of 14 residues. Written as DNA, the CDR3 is TGTGCCAGCAGCTTATCAGCAGGGCTCACTGAAGCTTTCTTT. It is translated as CASSLSAGLTEAFF.

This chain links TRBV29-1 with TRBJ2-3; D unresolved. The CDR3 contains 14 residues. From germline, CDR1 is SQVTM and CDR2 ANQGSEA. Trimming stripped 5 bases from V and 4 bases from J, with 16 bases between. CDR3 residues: CSVRLRPIADTQYF. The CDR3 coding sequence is TGCAGCGTTAGGTTGCGCCCTATCGCAGATACGCAGTATTTT.

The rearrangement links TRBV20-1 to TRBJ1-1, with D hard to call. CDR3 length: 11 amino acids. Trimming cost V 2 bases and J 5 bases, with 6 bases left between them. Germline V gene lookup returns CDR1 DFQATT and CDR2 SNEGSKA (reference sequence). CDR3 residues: CSARSGTEAFF. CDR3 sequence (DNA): TGCAGTGCTAGAAGCGGTACTGAAGCTTTCTTT.

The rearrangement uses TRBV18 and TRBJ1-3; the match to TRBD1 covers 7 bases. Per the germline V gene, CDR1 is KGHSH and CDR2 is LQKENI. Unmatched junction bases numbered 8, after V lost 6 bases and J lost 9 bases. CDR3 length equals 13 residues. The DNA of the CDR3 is TGTGCCAGCTCGTCAGGGGGTGTAAGCACCATATATTTT. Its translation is CASSSGGVSTIYF.

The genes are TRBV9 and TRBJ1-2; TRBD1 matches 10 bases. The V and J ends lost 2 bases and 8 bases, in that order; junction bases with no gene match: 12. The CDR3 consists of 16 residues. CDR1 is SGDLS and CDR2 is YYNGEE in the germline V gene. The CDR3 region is CASSVVQTGTGEGYTF. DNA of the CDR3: TGTGCCAGCAGCGTCGTTCAGACCGGGACAGGGGAAGGCTACACCTTC.